This T cell receptor (beta chain) came from a study of follicular helper T cells after annual influenza vaccination. Overall study results and limits: Most later recoveries of Day 7 ICOS+CD38+ clones were ICOS-CD38- cTfh.

Time point indicated: 2014-2015 season, pre-vaccination. Subjects lived in the community and lacked influenza vaccine within the prior 6 months. Here immunoSEQ multiplex PCR was the method, and the copy in TCRdb shows in-frame clones only, minus some. There are 10,000 to 15,000 clones in the sample; around 78% occur only once, and roughly 0.45% lies in the top ten. The CDR3 extends over 22 amino acids. Germline V gene lookup returns CDR1 LNHDA and CDR2 SQIVND (reference sequence). V shed 5 bases and J shed 0 bases, with 32 bases lying between them. In regard to this clone: Its antigen is unidentified.

The sequencing used CXCR5- memory CD4+ T cells sorted from blood, collected on the day of influenza vaccination. The sequence was collected from an adult who received the influenza vaccine. This chain connects TRBV19 to TRBJ2-1, with D possibly being TRBD2 (5 bases). The CDR3: CASSPQSFIGLLSSSSYNEQFF. The CDR3 region has the DNA TGTGCCAGTAGTCCTCAAAGTTTTATCGGACTCCTAAGCTCTAGCTCCTACAATGAGCAGTTCTTC.